The clone carrying this T cell receptor beta chain was detected a few times. This specimen belongs to a study of blood T cell repertoires in COVID-19. Overall study: The study drew acute and convalescent COVID-19 samples from the United States, Italy and Spain.

As processed by the authors: Using reference gene primer amplification, nucleated cell counts were estimated. Assay: immunoSEQ multiplex PCR; the TCRdb copy retains only in-frame clones and omits some. Clonal size and the V and J genes are those of that table, whereas D and trimming came from the DNA. The sample has 200,000 to 300,000 clones; about four fifths are singletons. The germline V gene has CDR1 KGHSH and CDR2 LQKENI. V lost 6 bases and J lost 3, with 6 bases in between. The length of the CDR3 is 12 residues. The clonotype originates from a woman over 75 with COVID-19, enrolled during active disease. This chain joins TRBV18 and TRBJ1-5; unclear D gene. The sample consisted of peripheral blood. The CDR3 protein is CASSELNQPQHF. The CDR3 coding sequence is TGTGCCAGCTCTGAACTCAATCAGCCCCAGCATTTT.